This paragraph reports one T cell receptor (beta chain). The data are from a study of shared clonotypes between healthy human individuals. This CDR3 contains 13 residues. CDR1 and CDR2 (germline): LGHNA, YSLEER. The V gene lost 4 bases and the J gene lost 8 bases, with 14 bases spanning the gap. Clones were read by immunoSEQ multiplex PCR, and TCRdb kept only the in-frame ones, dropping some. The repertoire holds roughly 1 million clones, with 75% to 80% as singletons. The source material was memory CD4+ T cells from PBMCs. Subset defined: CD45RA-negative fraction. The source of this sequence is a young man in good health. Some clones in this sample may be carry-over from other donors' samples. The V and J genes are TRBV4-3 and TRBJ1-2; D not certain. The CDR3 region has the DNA TGCGCCAGCAGCCCCGGAGACCCGAGCGGCTACACCTTC. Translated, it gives CASSPGDPSGYTF.